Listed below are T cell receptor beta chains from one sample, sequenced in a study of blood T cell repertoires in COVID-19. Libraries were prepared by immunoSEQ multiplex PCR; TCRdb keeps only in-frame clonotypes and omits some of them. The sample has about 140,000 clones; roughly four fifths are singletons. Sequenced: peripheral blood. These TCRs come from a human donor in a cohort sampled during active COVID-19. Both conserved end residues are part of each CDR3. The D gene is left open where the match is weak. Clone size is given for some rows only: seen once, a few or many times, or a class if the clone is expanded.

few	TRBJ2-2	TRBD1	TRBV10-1	CASSQTGRQGMNTGELFF	TGCGCCAGCAGCCAGACCGGACGACAGGGGATGAACACCGGGGAGCTGTTTTTT
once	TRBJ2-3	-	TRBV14	CASSHSFAQYF	TGTGCCAGCAGCCATTCGTTTGCGCAGTATTTT
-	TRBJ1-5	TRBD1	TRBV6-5	CASSYRPQGGQPQHF	TGTGCCAGCAGTTATAGGCCTCAGGGGGGTCAGCCCCAGCATTTT
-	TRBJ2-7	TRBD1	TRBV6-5	CAIKDRLYEQYF	TGTGCCATCAAGGACAGGCTCTACGAGCAGTACTTC
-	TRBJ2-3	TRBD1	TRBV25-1	CASSLAGTGGEYF	TGTGCCAGCAGTTTGGCCGGGACAGGGGGCGAGTATTTT
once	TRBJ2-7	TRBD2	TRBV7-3	CASSKSGGTYEQYF	TGTGCCAGCAGCAAGAGCGGGGGGACCTACGAGCAGTACTTC
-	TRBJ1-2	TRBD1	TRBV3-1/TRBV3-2	CASSHPGQGMNGYTF	TGTGCCAGCAGCCACCCGGGACAGGGGATGAACGGCTACACCTTC
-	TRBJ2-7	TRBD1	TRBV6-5	CASIDRGSGYEQYF	TGTGCCAGCATCGACAGGGGTTCGGGCTACGAGCAGTACTTC
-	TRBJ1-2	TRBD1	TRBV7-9	CASSLRDRSPSYTF	TGTGCCAGCAGCTTAAGGGACAGGTCTCCGAGCTACACCTTC
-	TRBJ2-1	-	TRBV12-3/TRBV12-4	CASTLGGYNEQFF	TGTGCCAGCACTCTTGGGGGGTACAATGAGCAGTTCTTC
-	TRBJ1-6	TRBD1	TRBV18	CASSTQGRDSPLHF	TGTGCCAGCTCAACACAGGGGAGGGATTCACCCCTCCACTTT
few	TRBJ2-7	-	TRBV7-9	CASSLLGYEQYF	TGTGCCAGCAGCTTACTCGGCTACGAGCAGTACTTC
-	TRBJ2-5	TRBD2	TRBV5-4	CASSLELAGGETQYF	TGTGCCAGCAGCTTAGAACTAGCGGGGGGAGAGACCCAGTACTTC
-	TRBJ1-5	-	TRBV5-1	CASSLEGGHSNQPQHF	TGCGCCAGCAGCTTGGAGGGAGGTCATAGCAATCAGCCCCAGCATTTT
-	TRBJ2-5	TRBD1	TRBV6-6	CASKSTGATEETQYF	TGTGCCAGCAAGTCGACAGGGGCTACGGAGGAGACCCAGTACTTC
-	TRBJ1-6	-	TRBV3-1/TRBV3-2	CASSFDSESPLHF	TGTGCCAGCAGCTTCGACAGTGAATCACCCCTCCACTTT
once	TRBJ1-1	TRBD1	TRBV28	CASSLTGVSEAFF	TGTGCCAGCAGCCTCACAGGGGTGTCTGAAGCTTTCTTT
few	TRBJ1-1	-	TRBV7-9	CASTVQGTEAFF	TGTGCCAGCACCGTGCAGGGCACTGAAGCTTTCTTT
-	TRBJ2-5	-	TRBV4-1	CASSQVGERRQETQYF	TGCGCCAGCAGCCAAGTTGGAGAGAGAAGGCAAGAGACCCAGTACTTC
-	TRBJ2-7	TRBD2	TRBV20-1	CSASRLAGGSYEQYF	TGCAGTGCTAGTCGACTAGCGGGGGGATCCTACGAGCAGTACTTC
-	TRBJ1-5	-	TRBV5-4	CASSRDRSNQPQHF	TGTGCCAGCAGTCGAGACAGGAGCAATCAGCCCCAGCATTTT
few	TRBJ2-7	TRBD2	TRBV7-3	CASSLIAGAIEQYF	TGTGCCAGCAGCTTGATAGCGGGAGCGATCGAGCAGTACTTC
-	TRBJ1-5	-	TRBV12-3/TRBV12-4	CASSPERGQPQHF	TGTGCCAGCAGCCCCGAGCGGGGGCAGCCCCAGCATTTT
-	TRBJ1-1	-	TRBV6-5	CASSYAGAQNTEAFF	TGTGCCAGCAGTTATGCGGGGGCTCAGAACACTGAAGCTTTCTTT
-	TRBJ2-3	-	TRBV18	CASSPPVRGADTQYF	TGTGCCAGCTCACCACCGGTCAGGGGAGCTGATACGCAGTATTTT
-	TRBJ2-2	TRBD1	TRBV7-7	CASSPGDAGGVPGELFF	TGTGCTAGCAGCCCAGGGGATGCAGGGGGTGTGCCCGGGGAGCTGTTTTTT
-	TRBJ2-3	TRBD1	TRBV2	CASSESGQGVNTQYF	TGTGCCAGCAGTGAGTCGGGACAGGGGGTTAATACGCAGTATTTT
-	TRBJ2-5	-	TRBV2	CASSRGQRQETQYF	TGTGCCAGCAGTCGTGGACAGCGCCAAGAGACCCAGTACTTC
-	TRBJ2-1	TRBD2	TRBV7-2	CASSPLAGGLDEQFF	TGTGCCAGCAGCCCGTTAGCGGGGGGGCTAGATGAGCAGTTCTTC
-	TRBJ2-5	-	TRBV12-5	CASGVLGGQTQYF	TGTGCTAGTGGTGTCCTCGGTGGGCAGACCCAGTACTTC
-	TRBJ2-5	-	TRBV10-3	CAGRHNEETQYF	TGTGCCGGCCGACATAATGAAGAGACCCAGTACTTC
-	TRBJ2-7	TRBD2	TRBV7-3	CASSLSGGLYEQYF	TGTGCCAGCAGCTTATCGGGGGGTCTCTACGAGCAGTACTTC
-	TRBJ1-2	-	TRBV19	CASSRLDGYTF	TGTGCCAGTAGTAGGCTAGATGGCTACACCTTC
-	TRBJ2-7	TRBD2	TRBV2	CASRYRLAGVYEQYF	TGTGCCAGCAGATATAGACTAGCGGGAGTCTACGAGCAGTACTTC
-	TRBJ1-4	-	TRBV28	CATRQEKLFF	TGTGCCACCAGGCAGGAAAAACTGTTTTTT
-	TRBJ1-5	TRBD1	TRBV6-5	CASRRRDRLASPQHF	TGTGCCAGCAGACGCCGGGACAGGCTAGCTTCGCCCCAGCATTTT
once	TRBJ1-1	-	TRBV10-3	CAISEGGDTEAFF	TGTGCCATCAGTGAGGGAGGGGACACTGAAGCTTTCTTT
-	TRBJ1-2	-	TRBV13	CASSSTDSTYGYTF	TGTGCCAGCAGTTCTACGGACAGTACCTATGGCTACACCTTC
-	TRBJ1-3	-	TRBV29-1	CSGLRGNTIYF	TGCAGCGGACTCCGGGGAAACACCATATATTTT
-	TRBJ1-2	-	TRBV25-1	CASSDPRQGYTF	TGTGCCAGCAGTGACCCCCGACAGGGCTACACCTTC
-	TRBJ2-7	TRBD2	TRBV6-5	CASSYRTSGAHEQYF	TGTGCCAGCAGTTACCGGACTAGCGGGGCCCACGAGCAGTACTTC
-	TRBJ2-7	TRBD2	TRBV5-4	CASRSGTRIDEQYF	TGTGCCAGCAGGTCCGGGACTAGGATCGACGAGCAGTACTTC
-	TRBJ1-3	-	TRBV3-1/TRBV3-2	CASIGRESGNTIYF	TGTGCCAGCATAGGAAGGGAGTCTGGAAACACCATATATTTT
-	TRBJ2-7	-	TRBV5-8	CASSIWGPRPEQYF	TGTGCCAGCAGCATATGGGGGCCCCGACCCGAGCAGTACTTC
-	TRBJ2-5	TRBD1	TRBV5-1	CASSVGQGIGESETQYF	TGCGCCAGCAGCGTCGGACAGGGTATCGGTGAGTCAGAGACCCAGTACTTC
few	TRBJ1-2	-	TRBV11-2	CASSFGARRSYYGYTF	TGTGCCAGCAGCTTTGGTGCCCGAAGGAGTTACTATGGCTACACCTTC
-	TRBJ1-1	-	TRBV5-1	CASSSNKGETANTEAFF	TGCGCCAGCAGCTCTAATAAGGGGGAGACCGCGAACACTGAAGCTTTCTTT
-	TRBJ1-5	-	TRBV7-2	CASSLEGGNQPQHF	TGTGCCAGCAGCTTAGAGGGGGGGAATCAGCCCCAGCATTTT
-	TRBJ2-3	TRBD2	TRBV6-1	CVSSARLAGTGTDTQYF	TGTGTCAGCAGTGCCAGACTAGCCGGTACGGGCACAGATACGCAGTATTTT
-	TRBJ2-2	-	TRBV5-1	CASSLVSANTGELFF	TGCGCCAGCAGCTTGGTCTCAGCGAACACCGGGGAGCTGTTTTTT
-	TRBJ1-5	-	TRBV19	CASSIYSPNQPQHF	TGTGCCAGTAGTATATACTCGCCAAATCAGCCCCAGCATTTT
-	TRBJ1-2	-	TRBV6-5	CASRARGLNYGYTF	TGTGCCAGCAGGGCAAGGGGACTTAACTATGGCTACACCTTC
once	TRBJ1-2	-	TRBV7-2	CASSLSPGGRNGYTF	TGTGCCAGCAGCTTATCGCCGGGGGGCAGGAATGGCTACACCTTC
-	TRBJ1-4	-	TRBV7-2	CASSARGTSGEKLFF	TGTGCCAGCAGCGCAAGGGGGACATCGGGTGAAAAACTGTTTTTT
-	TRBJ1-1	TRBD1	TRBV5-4	CASSSRQGVNTEAFF	TGTGCCAGCAGCTCCCGACAGGGAGTGAACACTGAAGCTTTCTTT
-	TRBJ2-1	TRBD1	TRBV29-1	CSVVRTGGVNEQFF	TGCAGCGTTGTAAGAACAGGGGGTGTGAATGAGCAGTTCTTC
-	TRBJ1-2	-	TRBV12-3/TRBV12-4	CASNRAGGYGYTF	TGTGCCAGCAACAGGGCGGGGGGCTATGGCTACACCTTC